What follows are 27 T cell receptor beta chains derived from one specimen sequenced in a study of chemoradiotherapy in HPV16-positive cancers. Clones were sequenced by immunoSEQ multiplex PCR, and TCRdb holds only the in-frame ones, with some missing. Of about 8,000 clones in the sample, around 81% are singletons; the top ten hold roughly 6.7%. The sample was acquired from a patient who underwent chemoradiotherapy. The source is a human donor with HPV-associated anogenital cancer.

The genes are TRBV11-2 and TRBJ2-7; 8 positions match TRBD1. Unmatched junction bases numbered 8, after V lost 3 bases and J lost 4 bases. The germline V gene encodes CDR1 SGHAT and CDR2 FQNNGV. This CDR3 has 15 residues. CDR3 protein: CASSLPGQAPYEQYF. CDR3 sequence (DNA): TGTGCCAGCAGCTTGCCGGGACAGGCCCCTTACGAGCAGTACTTC.

The chain links TRBV5-6 to TRBJ1-1; TRBD1 matches 8 bases. The CDR3 contains 14 residues. J was trimmed by 3 bases and V by 4 bases; bases with no gene match: 5. Germline values: CDR1 SGHDT, CDR2 YYEEEE. Written as DNA, the CDR3 is TGTGCCAGCAGCCCAGGGGGCAGGGACACTGAAGCTTTCTTT. This translates into CASSPGGRDTEAFF.

Regarding this clone: A read error may account for a junction end that differs from germline. The chain carries TRBV5-1 and TRBJ1-2; D unresolved. Germline V gives CDR1 SGHRS, CDR2 YFSETQ. The CDR3 runs 13 residues. This CDR3 reads CASSPFPGSEYLF. In DNA form, the CDR3 reads TGCGCCAGCAGCCCATTTCCGGGTTCTGAATACCTCTTC. Supplemented by reference TRBV5-1 and TRBJ1-2, the full variable domain reads KAGVTQTPRYLIKTRGQQVTLSCSPISGHRSVSWYQQTPGQGLQFLFEYFSETQRNKGNFPGRFSGRQFSNSRSEMNVSTLELGDSALYLCASSPFPGSEYLFGSGTRLTVV.

The chain employs TRBV6-6 and TRBJ2-3, with 7 bases matching TRBD1. The germline gives CDR1 MNHNY, CDR2 SVGAGI (reference sequence). V trimming: 7 bases; J trimming: 11 bases; junction bases outside the gene matches: 3. The CDR3 contains 10 residues. The CDR3 nucleotides read TGTGCCAGCAAGGGGACAGAGCAGTATTTT. Protein product: CASKGTEQYF.

CDR3 nucleotides: TGTGCCAGCAGCAGGACAGGGGATAATGAAAAACTGTTTTTT. Translation gives CASSRTGDNEKLFF. The chain couples TRBV7-2 to TRBJ1-4; TRBD1 matches 9 bases. V gave up 5 bases and J gave up 4 bases; unmatched junction bases: 2. The CDR3 has 14 amino acids. The V gene's germline CDR1 is SGHTA and CDR2 FQGNSA.

The chain combines TRBV28 with TRBJ1-1; possibly TRBD1 for D (5 bases). The CDR3 extends over 12 amino acids. In germline, CDR1 is MDHEN, CDR2 SYDVKM. The V and J ends lost 2 bases and 8 bases respectively, with 9 bases between them. Here the CDR3 reads CASSLPGREAFF. In DNA, the CDR3 is TGTGCCAGCAGTTTACCAGGGAGGGAAGCTTTCTTT. The full variable domain, completed using reference TRBV28 and TRBJ1-1, is DVKVTQSSRYLVKRTGEKVFLECVQDMDHENMFWYRQDPGLGLRLIYFSYDVKMKEKGDIPEGYSVSREKKERFSLILESASTNQTSMYLCASSLPGREAFFGQGTRLTVV.

The J gene is TRBJ1-6, the V gene TRBV7-3; D unclear. The CDR3 spans 13 residues. Looked up from germline, CDR1 is SGHTA and CDR2 is FQGTGA. V lost 4 bases and J lost 7, with 8 bases in between. CDR3 region: CASSSSVNSPLHF. In nucleotides, the CDR3 is TGTGCCAGCAGCTCCTCAGTAAATTCACCCCTCCACTTT.

CDR3 DNA sequence: TGTGCCAGTAGTATAGATCCCGGACTAGCGGGAGGTTTCTACAATGAGCAGTTCTTC. This codes for CASSIDPGLAGGFYNEQFF. V usage is TRBV19 and J usage is TRBJ2-1, with 14 bases lining up with TRBD2. Looked up from germline, CDR1 is LNHDA and CDR2 is SQIVND (reference sequence). After removal of 0 bases from V and 3 bases from J, the junction contained 7 bases not matched to a gene. The CDR3 loop spans 19 amino acids.

The CDR3 loop is CASSLRDPGELFF. CDR3 DNA: TGTGCCAGCAGCTTACGGGATCCCGGGGAGCTGTTTTTT. The chain couples TRBV11-3 to TRBJ2-2; maybe TRBD2 (5 bases). The V end was cut by 2 bases, the J end by 6 bases, with 7 bases between. This CDR3 contains 13 residues. Germline V gives CDR1 SGHNT, CDR2 YENEEA.

This clone was seen a handful of times. The chain uses TRBV2 and TRBJ2-7; D not certain. The CDR3 has 13 residues. The germline CDR1 and CDR2 sequences are SNHLY and FYNNEI. V was cut by 5 bases and J by 7 bases, with 15 bases left in between. The CDR3 protein is CASSRSGRPEQYF. CDR3 bases: TGTGCCAGCAGTCGTTCAGGCCGCCCGGAGCAGTACTTC.

The chain links TRBV7-9 to TRBJ1-6; no reliable D call. Germline V gene data show CDR1 as SEHNR and CDR2 as FQNEAQ (reference sequence). There are 14 residues in the CDR3. V dropped 3 bases and J dropped 10 bases, with 13 bases sitting between them. CDR3 DNA sequence: TGTGCCAGCAGCTTGGTGGGATCGGGATCACCCCTCCACTTT. It codes for CASSLVGSGSPLHF. Full variable domain (outside the CDR3, taken from reference TRBV7-9 and TRBJ1-6): DTGVSQNPRHKITKRGQNVTFRCDPISEHNRLYWYRQTLGQGPEFLTYFQNEAQLEKSRLLSDRFSAERPKGSFSTLEIQRTEQGDSAMYLCASSLVGSGSPLHFGNGTRLTVT.

Only one count was recorded for this clone. V gene TRBV4-3 combines with J gene TRBJ2-7, with 14 nucleotides matching TRBD2. With V trimmed by 0 bases and J by 5 bases, 3 bases remained unmatched. The CDR3 covers 16 residues. The germline CDR1 and CDR2 sequences are LGHNA and YSLEER. CDR3 sequence (DNA): TGCGCCAGCAGCCAAGAACCGGGACTAGCGGGAGACGAGCAGTACTTC. Its protein is CASSQEPGLAGDEQYF.

The chain joins TRBV5-1 to TRBJ1-1; D unresolved. This CDR3 is built from 12 residues. Germline V gene sequence: CDR1 SGHRS, CDR2 YFSETQ. Trimming took 5 bases from V and 3 from J, leaving 8 bases between them. The CDR3 nucleotides are TGCGCCAGCAGTAGGGTGGACACTGAAGCTTTCTTT. Amino acid sequence: CASSRVDTEAFF.

V and J are TRBV6-1 and TRBJ2-5; no definite D call. Trimming left V 1 base short and J 5 bases short, with 11 bases between. Germline V gene sequence: CDR1 MNHNS, CDR2 SASEGT. CDR3 size: 14 residues. Here the CDR3 reads CASSEGAWLETQYF. The CDR3 bases are TGTGCCAGCAGTGAAGGAGCATGGTTGGAGACCCAGTACTTC.

The count of this clone is one. This chain uses TRBV6-1 with TRBJ2-5, with 11 bases that match TRBD2. Germline CDR1 is MNHNS and CDR2 is SASEGT. The CDR3 contains 16 residues. The V and J ends lost 4 bases and 2 bases, in that order; junction bases with no gene match: 6. CDR3 DNA sequence: TGTGCCAGCAGTGTGGGACTAGCGGACCGACAAGAGACCCAGTACTTC. Protein sequence: CASSVGLADRQETQYF.

The V call is TRBV5-4, the J call TRBJ2-2; D unclear. The germline V gene encodes CDR1 SGHNT and CDR2 YYREEE (reference sequence). This CDR3 contains 14 residues. Trimming stripped 0 bases from V and 3 bases from J, with 6 bases between. CDR3 sequence (DNA): TGTGCCAGCAGCTTGGACAGCCACACCGGGGAGCTGTTTTTT. Translation gives CASSLDSHTGELFF.

Only a few counts were recorded for this clone. J is TRBJ1-2 and V is TRBV5-1, with 7 bases that match TRBD1. V lost 4 bases, J lost 4 bases, and 10 bases stayed unmatched. The CDR3 loop spans 15 amino acids. In germline, CDR1 is SGHRS, CDR2 YFSETQ. CDR3 nucleotides: TGCGCCAGCAGCCCGGGACAGCGAAACGGCTATGGCTACACCTTC. Translation: CASSPGQRNGYGYTF.

The DNA for the CDR3 is TGTGCCAGTAGTGCACGGGACAGAAGGGAAAAACTGTTTTTT. This encodes CASSARDRREKLFF. The chain carries TRBV19 and TRBJ1-4; TRBD1 agrees at 7 bases. V was clipped by 5 bases and J by 8 bases; unmatched bases: 8. Germline V gene lookup returns CDR1 LNHDA and CDR2 SQIVND (reference sequence). The CDR3 is 14 residues long.

V is TRBV5-4 and J is TRBJ2-4; D might be TRBD2 (6 bases). Trimming left V 4 bases short and J 1 base short, with 15 bases between. The germline gives CDR1 SGHNT, CDR2 YYREEE (reference sequence). The CDR3 runs 16 residues. The CDR3 is CASSGGSGFAKNIQYF. The CDR3 region has the DNA TGTGCCAGCAGCGGGGGGAGCGGTTTCGCCAAAAACATTCAGTACTTC.

V and J are TRBV4-2 and TRBJ2-2, with D possibly TRBD2 on 6 matching bases. The CDR3 covers 16 residues. The V end was cut by 0 bases, the J end by 3 bases, with 11 bases between. Germline V gene lookup returns CDR1 LGHNA and CDR2 YNFKEQ. In nucleotides, the CDR3 is TGTGCCAGCAGCCAAGATGGAGGGGCGTACACCGGGGAGCTGTTTTTT. Residues: CASSQDGGAYTGELFF.

V and J are TRBV19 and TRBJ1-5; D unclear. CDR1 is LNHDA and CDR2 is SQIVND in the germline V gene (reference sequence). CDR3 length equals 13 residues. The germline V and J ends were trimmed by 9 bases and 7 bases, with 16 bases remaining between them. The CDR3, as DNA: TGTGCCAGCTCTATTTTGGGAGACCAGCCCCAGCATTTT. Protein product: CASSILGDQPQHF. The full variable domain, rest sourced from reference TRBV19 and TRBJ1-5, is DGGITQSPKYLFRKEGQNVTLSCEQNLNHDAMYWYRQDPGQGLRLIYYSQIVNDFQKGDIAEGYSVSREKKESFPLTVTSAQKNPTAFYLCASSILGDQPQHFGDGTRLSIL.

V is TRBV28 and J is TRBJ2-2, with D hard to call. Trimming removed 2 bases at V and 9 bases at J, with 10 bases between. Germline V gene sequence: CDR1 MDHEN, CDR2 SYDVKM. The CDR3 extends over 13 amino acids. CDR3 coding DNA: TGTGCCAGCAGTTTAGGTCCGTTCAGGGAGCTGTTTTTT. It is translated as CASSLGPFRELFF.

J is TRBJ2-2 and V is TRBV6-4; D could derive from TRBD1 or TRBD2 (5 bases each). Trimming removed 10 bases from V and 0 bases from J, with 18 bases in between. CDR1 and CDR2 from the germline V gene are MRHNA and SNTAGT. The CDR3 has 16 residues. The DNA for the CDR3 is TGTGCCACAAGAGAGGGGATTGGGGCGAACACCGGGGAGCTGTTTTTT. Encoded protein: CATREGIGANTGELFF.

V gene TRBV27 combines with J gene TRBJ1-2; D remains unclear. The CDR3 contains 14 residues. Germline CDR1 is MNHEY and CDR2 is SMNVEV (reference sequence). Trimming took off 5 bases at V and 3 bases at J, with 13 bases between the two ends. CDR3 residues: CASSRLRTHYGYTF. CDR3 bases: TGTGCCAGCAGTCGGCTCCGGACTCACTATGGCTACACCTTC.

This clone was counted only a few times. The chain is built from TRBV2 and TRBJ1-1, with 7 bases matching TRBD1. This CDR3 comprises 13 residues. Germline CDR1 is SNHLY and CDR2 is FYNNEI. V lost 6 bases, J lost 7 bases, and 8 bases stayed unmatched. CDR3 residues: CASSDPGTVEAFF. The CDR3 coding sequence is TGTGCCAGCAGCGACCCCGGGACAGTTGAAGCTTTCTTT.

J is TRBJ1-4 and V is TRBV11-2, with D possibly matching TRBD1 (5 bases). V lost 0 bases, J lost 4 bases, and 9 bases lay in between. This CDR3 comprises 15 residues. CDR1 is SGHAT and CDR2 is FQNNGV in the germline V gene. CDR3 protein: CASSLEAGSNEKLFF. In nucleotides, the CDR3 is TGTGCCAGCAGCTTAGAGGCAGGGAGTAATGAAAAACTGTTTTTT.

The CDR3: CASSSLDRGDYNEQFF. DNA of the CDR3: TGTGCCAGTAGTAGCCTGGACAGGGGGGACTACAATGAGCAGTTCTTC. V and J are TRBV19 and TRBJ2-1; TRBD1 agrees at 10 bases. The CDR3 totals 16 residues. V shed 4 bases and J 3 bases; nucleotides not matched to a gene: 6. The germline CDR1 and CDR2 sequences are LNHDA and SQIVND (reference sequence).